This T cell receptor beta chain was obtained from a study of shared clonotypes between healthy human individuals. Study summary: Every donor yielded three CD4 naive, three CD4 memory, two CD8 naive and one CD8 memory plate. Study conclusions and caveats: Generation probabilities of non-shared clonotypes were lower (relative to those shared by all four donors).

CDR1 SEHNR and CDR2 FQNEAQ come from the germline V gene (reference sequence). CDR3 length: 14 amino acids. Trimming removed 0 bases at V and 8 bases at J, with 13 bases between. This table comes from immunoSEQ multiplex PCR, and its TCRdb copy is limited to in-frame clones, with some not included. The data show a few million clones, with more than 80% seen just once and approximately 0.4% held by the top ten. On this clone itself: As yet, its antigen is unknown.

This chain links TRBV7-9 with TRBJ1-2; no reliable D call. The clonotype was recovered from a man aged 18 to 35 in good health. Some clones in this sample may be carry-over from other donors' samples. Sequenced material: naive CD4+ T cells from PBMCs. As for subset: CD45RA+ positively selected. The CDR3 nucleotides read TGTGCCAGCAGCTTAGCCGGCTCAAGCGGCGGCTACACCTTC. Its protein product is CASSLAGSSGGYTF.